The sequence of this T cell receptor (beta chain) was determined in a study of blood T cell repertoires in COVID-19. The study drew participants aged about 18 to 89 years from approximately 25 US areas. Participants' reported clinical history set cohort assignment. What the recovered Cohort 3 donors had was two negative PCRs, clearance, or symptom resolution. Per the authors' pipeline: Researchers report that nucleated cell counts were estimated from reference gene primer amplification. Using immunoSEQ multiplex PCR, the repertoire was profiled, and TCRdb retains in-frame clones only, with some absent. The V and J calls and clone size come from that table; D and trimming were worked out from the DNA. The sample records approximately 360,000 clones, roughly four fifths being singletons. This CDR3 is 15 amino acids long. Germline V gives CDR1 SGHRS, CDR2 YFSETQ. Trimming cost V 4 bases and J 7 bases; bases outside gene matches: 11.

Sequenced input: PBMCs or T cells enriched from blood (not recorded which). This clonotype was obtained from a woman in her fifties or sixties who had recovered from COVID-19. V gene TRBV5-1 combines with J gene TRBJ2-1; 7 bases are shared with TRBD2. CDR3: CASSLSTSQGNEQFF. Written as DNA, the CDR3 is TGCGCCAGCAGCCTCTCGACTAGCCAGGGTAATGAGCAGTTCTTC.